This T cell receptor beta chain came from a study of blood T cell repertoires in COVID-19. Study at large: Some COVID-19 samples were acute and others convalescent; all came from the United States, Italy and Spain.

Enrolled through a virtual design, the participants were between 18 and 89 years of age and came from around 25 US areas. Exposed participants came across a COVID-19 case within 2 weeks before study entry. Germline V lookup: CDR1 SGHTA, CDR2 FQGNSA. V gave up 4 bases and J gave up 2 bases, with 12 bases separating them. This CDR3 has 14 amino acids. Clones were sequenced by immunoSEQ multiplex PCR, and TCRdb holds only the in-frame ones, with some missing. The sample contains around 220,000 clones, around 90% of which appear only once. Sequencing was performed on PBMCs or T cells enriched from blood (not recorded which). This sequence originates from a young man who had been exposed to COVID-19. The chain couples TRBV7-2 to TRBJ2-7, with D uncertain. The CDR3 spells CASSSPSGTYEQYF. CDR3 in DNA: TGTGCCAGCAGCTCCCCGTCCGGTACCTACGAGCAGTACTTC.